The present T cell receptor (beta chain) was sequenced within a study of cytomegalovirus exposure and HLA in healthy donors. Study as a whole: Out of 170 million or so T cells, an earlier analysis found around 110 million unique TCR beta sequences in total. The Caucasian-associated ancestry cluster contained about 80% of the 398 genotyped donors.

Each of the donors was a healthy bone marrow donor. In the PCR, 60 Vbeta and 13 Jbeta primers were used. The repertoire was sequenced with immunoSEQ multiplex PCR; TCRdb's copy has only in-frame clones and lacks some. The sample lists about 98,000 clones; roughly four fifths were seen once. The source material was PBMCs. The TCR comes from a human donor in good health.

The CDR3 DNA is TGTGCCAGCAGCTTAGCGCTTGGCAGGGGGCGCGGCTCACCCCTCCACTTT. This gives the protein CASSLALGRGRGSPLHF. The chain combines TRBV7-8 with TRBJ1-6, with TRBD1 matching over 8 bases. The CDR3 has 17 amino acids. The V gene end was trimmed by 0 bases and the J gene end by 10 bases; junction bases not matched to a gene: 11. Germline V lookup: CDR1 SGHVS, CDR2 FQNEAQ.